This TCR beta chain was obtained from a study of blood T cell repertoires in COVID-19. Study in general: Samples of COVID-19 (acute and convalescent) were obtained from the United States, Italy and Spain. Sources were T cells, B-cell-depleted T cells, or PBMCs; the material itself was cDNA or gDNA.

Authors' data handling: Researchers report that nucleated cell counts were estimated from reference gene primer amplification. Sequencing used immunoSEQ multiplex PCR; TCRdb keeps in-frame clones, though not all of them. The V and J calls and clone size are taken from that table; D and trimming were inferred from the DNA. The data show 350,000 to 450,000 clones, with 85% seen just once and 3.6% held by the top ten. Sequenced sample: peripheral blood. The clonotype originates from a woman between 18 and 29 years old with acute or convalescent COVID-19.

CDR3 region: CATSDDRGGYEQYF. CDR3 nucleotide sequence: TGTGCCACCAGTGATGATAGGGGGGGCTACGAGCAGTACTTC. The V and J genes are TRBV24-1 and TRBJ2-7; D perhaps matches TRBD2 (7 bases). Germline V gene data show CDR1 as KGHDR and CDR2 as SFDVKD. V was trimmed by 3 bases and J by 3 bases, leaving 11 bases between them. The CDR3 spans 14 residues.